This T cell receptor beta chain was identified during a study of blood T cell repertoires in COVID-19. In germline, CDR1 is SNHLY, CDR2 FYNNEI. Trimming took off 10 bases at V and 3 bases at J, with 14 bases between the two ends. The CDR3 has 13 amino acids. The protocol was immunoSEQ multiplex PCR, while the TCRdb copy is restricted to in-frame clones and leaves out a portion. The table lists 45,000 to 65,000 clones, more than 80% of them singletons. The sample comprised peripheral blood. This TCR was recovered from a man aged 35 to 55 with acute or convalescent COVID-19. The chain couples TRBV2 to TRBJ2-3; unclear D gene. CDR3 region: CATQPRITDTQYF. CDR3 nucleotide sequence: TGTGCCACCCAGCCCAGGATAACAGATACGCAGTATTTT.